One and the same sample provided the 23 T cell receptor beta chains below, sequenced in a study of a mutant IDH1 vaccine in newly diagnosed glioma. Their target antigens are unknown. Libraries were prepared by immunoSEQ multiplex PCR; TCRdb keeps only in-frame clonotypes and omits some of them. This sample has some 40,000 clones, with 60% to 75% found just once. The time point denotes: week 47, end of study. In the vaccine, a single dose held 300 ug of the mutant IDH1 20-mer peptide, along with topical imiquimod. The sample was PBMCs, taken from a glioma patient whose treatment included an IDH1 peptide vaccine. Receptors were obtained from a man aged 35 to 55 with glioma.

V is TRBV29-1 and J is TRBJ1-2, with D possibly TRBD1 on 5 matching bases. This CDR3 has 12 residues. V was shortened by 7 bases and J by 4 bases, with 13 bases between the two germline ends. The germline CDR1 and CDR2 sequences are SQVTM and ANQGSEA. This CDR3 reads CSASRELYGYTF. The CDR3 coding sequence is TGCAGCGCAAGCAGGGAGCTCTATGGCTACACCTTC.

For the CDR3, the DNA is TGTGCCAGCAGTCGACCAACCCTCGGGACCGTTTCCAATCAGCCCCAGCATTTT. It translates to CASSRPTLGTVSNQPQHF. The chain carries TRBV28 and TRBJ1-5; a possible D gene is TRBD1 (5 bases). V was cut by 5 bases and J by 3 bases, with 23 bases left in between. This CDR3 region has 18 residues. CDR1 and CDR2 from the germline V gene are MDHEN and SYDVKM.

The gene calls are TRBV5-8 and TRBJ2-7, with D possibly TRBD2 on 5 matching bases. Germline-derived CDR1 and CDR2 are SGHTS and YDEGEE. V lost 3 bases and J 0 bases, leaving 10 bases between the germline ends. The CDR3 length is 14 residues. CDR3 sequence: CASSYERYSYEQYV. CDR3 DNA sequence: TGTGCCAGCAGCTACGAGCGGTACTCCTACGAGCAGTACGTC.

The chain couples TRBV9 to TRBJ2-3, with 8 bases aligning to TRBD1. Trimming removed 1 base from V and 5 bases from J; junction bases left unmatched: 3. CDR1 and CDR2 from the germline V gene are SGDLS and YYNGEE. The CDR3 runs to 14 residues. The CDR3 bases are TGTGCCAGCAGCGTACAGGGGGCGTTAGATACGCAGTATTTT. Translating it yields CASSVQGALDTQYF.

The chain is built from TRBV15 and TRBJ1-5; the D is unclear. This CDR3 region has 14 residues. Trimming pared 6 bases from V and 6 bases from J, leaving 15 bases between. Germline V gene lookup returns CDR1 LNHNV and CDR2 YYDKDF (reference sequence). The chain's CDR3 is CATSVSEGFQPQHF. Written as DNA, the CDR3 is TGTGCCACCAGTGTTTCGGAGGGATTTCAGCCCCAGCATTTT.

The V call is TRBV6-1, the J call TRBJ2-7, with a weak D call TRBD2 (5 bases). The CDR3 runs 13 residues. Germline V lookup: CDR1 MNHNS, CDR2 SASEGT. Trimming removed 4 bases from V and 3 bases from J, with 10 bases in between. The CDR3 sequence is CASSGAGLYEQYV. The CDR3 DNA reads TGTGCCAGCAGTGGTGCGGGTCTCTACGAGCAGTACGTC.

In DNA, the CDR3 is TGTGCCAGTAGGGGGCTCCGGGGGAAAGCTGAAGCTTTCTTT. It specifies CASRGLRGKAEAFF. The J gene is TRBJ1-1, the V gene TRBV19; weak D call: TRBD1 (5 bases). Germline loops: CDR1 LNHDA, CDR2 SQIVND (reference sequence). The CDR3 has 14 residues. The V end lost 6 bases, the J end lost 6 bases, and 17 bases lay between the germline ends.

The V and J genes are TRBV5-1 and TRBJ2-5; the D is unclear. The germline V gene has CDR1 SGHRS and CDR2 YFSETQ. V was clipped by 4 bases and J by 5 bases, with 15 bases between them. This CDR3 spans 14 amino acids. This CDR3 is CASSVRHGRETQYF. DNA for the CDR3: TGCGCCAGCAGCGTGAGACACGGCAGGGAGACCCAGTACTTC. Filled out from reference TRBV5-1 and TRBJ2-5, the complete variable domain reads KAGVTQTPRYLIKTRGQQVTLSCSPISGHRSVSWYQQTPGQGLQFLFEYFSETQRNKGNFPGRFSGRQFSNSRSEMNVSTLELGDSALYLCASSVRHGRETQYFGPGTRLLVL.

The CDR3 nucleotides are TGCAGCGTTGGCCCGGGACAGGGTAGGGGTGAGCAGTTCTTC. Translated, it gives CSVGPGQGRGEQFF. This sequence joins TRBV29-1 and TRBJ2-1; the match to TRBD1 covers 9 bases. V lost 4 bases, J lost 9 bases, and 10 bases stayed unmatched. CDR3 length equals 14 residues. Looked up from germline, CDR1 is SQVTM and CDR2 is ANQGSEA.

This rearrangement joins TRBV2 to TRBJ1-1; D gene unclear. Germline V gene lookup returns CDR1 SNHLY and CDR2 FYNNEI. CDR3 length equals 13 residues. V was shortened by 8 bases and J by 2 bases, with 12 bases between the two germline ends. The CDR3 nucleotides read TGTGCCAGCCCAGGAGGAGTTAACACTGAAGCTTTCTTT. Protein sequence: CASPGGVNTEAFF.

This clone was counted a few times. J is TRBJ1-2 and V is TRBV2; D may be TRBD1 (5 bases). Germline V gives CDR1 SNHLY, CDR2 FYNNEI. This CDR3 has 13 amino acids. Trimming took off 5 bases at V and 7 bases at J, with 14 bases between the two ends. The CDR3 sequence: CASSSQGLGGYTF. The CDR3 region has the DNA TGTGCCAGCAGTTCTCAGGGTCTGGGTGGCTACACCTTC.

V usage is TRBV28 and J usage is TRBJ1-5; D possibly corresponds to TRBD1 (5 bases). Per germline, CDR1 MDHEN and CDR2 SYDVKM. CDR3 length: 14 amino acids. V was clipped by 11 bases and J by 4 bases, with 18 bases between them. The CDR3 loop is CASQEPAGNQPQHF. In DNA form, the CDR3 reads TGTGCCTCACAGGAGCCCGCAGGTAATCAGCCCCAGCATTTT.

As DNA, the CDR3 is TGTGCCAGCAGCTTAACCCGGGACAGAAGAGAGTACACCATATATTTT. Translation: CASSLTRDRREYTIYF. The gene calls are TRBV7-8 and TRBJ1-3, with TRBD1 matching 7 bases. The CDR3 runs 16 residues. The J segment lost 8 bases and the V segment lost 2 bases, leaving 12 bases of the junction unmatched. Germline V gene data show CDR1 as SGHVS and CDR2 as FQNEAQ. Full variable domain (missing parts from reference TRBV7-8 and TRBJ1-3): GAGVSQSPRYKVAKRGQDVALRCDPISGHVSLFWYQQALGQGPEFLTYFQNEAQLDKSGLPSDRFFAERPEGSVSTLKIQRTQQEDSAVYLCASSLTRDRREYTIYFGEGSWLTVV.

V gene TRBV19 combines with J gene TRBJ1-5; D uncertain. V dropped 1 base and J dropped 7 bases, with 8 bases sitting between them. In germline, CDR1 is LNHDA, CDR2 SQIVND (reference sequence). The CDR3 covers 13 residues. The CDR3, as DNA: TGTGCCAGTAGTATAGGGGTAGGACAGCCCCAGCATTTT. It codes for CASSIGVGQPQHF.

Only a few counts were recorded for this clone. The gene calls are TRBV6-1 and TRBJ2-7, with D perhaps given as TRBD1 or TRBD2 (5 bases each). The CDR3 totals 15 residues. V was pared by 8 bases and J by 0 bases, with 17 bases between. Germline CDR1 is MNHNS and CDR2 is SASEGT. The CDR3 region has the DNA TGTGCCAGCGGGGGTCTGAGGGAGAGCTCCTACGAGCAGTACTTC. It is translated as CASGGLRESSYEQYF.

This chain joins TRBV30 and TRBJ2-5; no firm D call. The germline gives CDR1 GTSNPN, CDR2 SVGIG (reference sequence). The CDR3 contains 13 residues. The germline V and J ends were trimmed by 0 bases and 3 bases, with 8 bases remaining between them. The chain's CDR3 is CAWSVREKETQYF. The CDR3 coding sequence is TGTGCCTGGAGTGTACGAGAGAAAGAGACCCAGTACTTC.

This rearrangement joins TRBV18 to TRBJ2-1; D may match TRBD1 or TRBD2 (5 bases each). The CDR3 totals 18 residues. Germline CDR1 is KGHSH and CDR2 is LQKENI. V was pared by 4 bases and J by 7 bases, with 26 bases between. The CDR3 nucleotides read TGTGCCAGCTCACGGGGACCAGCGAGGGTCGAAGGCCGAAATGAGCAGTTCTTC. Protein: CASSRGPARVEGRNEQFF.

The rearrangement uses TRBV5-1 and TRBJ1-1, with 9 bases matching TRBD1. The germline CDR1 and CDR2 sequences are SGHRS and YFSETQ. The V and J ends lost 2 bases and 3 bases, in that order; junction bases with no gene match: 2. The CDR3 totals 14 residues. The CDR3 sequence: CASSLQGAHTEAFF. The CDR3 bases are TGCGCCAGCAGCTTACAGGGGGCACACACTGAAGCTTTCTTT.

The rearrangement links TRBV28 to TRBJ1-2; possible D gene TRBD1, 6 bases. V gave up 7 bases and J gave up 8 bases, with 17 bases separating them. Germline loops: CDR1 MDHEN, CDR2 SYDVKM. CDR3 size: 13 residues. Written as DNA, the CDR3 is TGTGCCAGCACTTTCACAGGGCCCCAAGGCTACACCTTC. Protein sequence: CASTFTGPQGYTF.

The chain joins TRBV27 to TRBJ2-2; 7 nucleotides align to TRBD1. Germline V lookup: CDR1 MNHEY, CDR2 SMNVEV (reference sequence). V shed 6 bases, J shed 1 base, and the junction held 8 bases outside the gene matches. This CDR3 comprises 16 residues. The CDR3 nucleotides are TGTGCCAGCAGCCCCGCCGGGACAGTGAACACCGGGGAGCTGTTTTTT. Translated, it gives CASSPAGTVNTGELFF.

This clone came up a few times. The CDR3 DNA follows: TGTGCCAGCAGCTTTCGGTCCGAGACCGGGGAGCTGTTTTTT. Residues: CASSFRSETGELFF. This chain connects TRBV7-8 to TRBJ2-2; D not resolved. V lost 3 bases, J lost 5 bases, and 10 bases lay in between. CDR1 is SGHVS and CDR2 is FQNEAQ in the germline V gene. CDR3 size: 14 residues.

The chain has TRBV7-2 and TRBJ2-1; weak D call: TRBD2 (5 bases). Germline V gives CDR1 SGHTA, CDR2 FQGNSA. V lost 4 bases and J lost 9, with 10 bases in between. The CDR3 loop spans 12 amino acids. The CDR3 spells CASSSLGIEQFF. The CDR3 DNA is TGTGCCAGCAGCTCACTAGGGATTGAGCAGTTCTTC.

Here the CDR3 reads CASSEAWTGNTEAFF. CDR3 sequence (DNA): TGTGCCAGCAGTGAAGCGTGGACAGGGAACACTGAAGCTTTCTTT. The J gene is TRBJ1-1, the V gene TRBV6-1, with 7 bases matching TRBD1. This CDR3 is 15 amino acids long. The ends lost 0 bases at V and 1 base at J; junction bases unmatched: 2. Germline-derived CDR1 and CDR2 are MNHNS and SASEGT.